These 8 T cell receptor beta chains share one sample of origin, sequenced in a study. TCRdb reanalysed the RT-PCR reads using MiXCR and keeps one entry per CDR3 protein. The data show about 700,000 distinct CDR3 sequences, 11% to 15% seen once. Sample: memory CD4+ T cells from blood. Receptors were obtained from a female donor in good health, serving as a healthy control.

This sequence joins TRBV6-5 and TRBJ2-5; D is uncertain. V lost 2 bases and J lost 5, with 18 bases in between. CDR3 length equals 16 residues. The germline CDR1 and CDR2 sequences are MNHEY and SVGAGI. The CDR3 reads CASSYQWQMNGETQYF. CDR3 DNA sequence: TGTGCCAGCAGTTACCAATGGCAGATGAACGGGGAGACCCAGTACTTC.

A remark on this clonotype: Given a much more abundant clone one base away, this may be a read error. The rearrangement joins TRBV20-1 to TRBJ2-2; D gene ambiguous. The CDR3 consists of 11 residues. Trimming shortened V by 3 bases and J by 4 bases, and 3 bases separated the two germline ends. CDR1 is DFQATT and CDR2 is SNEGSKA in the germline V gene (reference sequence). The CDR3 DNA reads TGCAGTGCTAGCGGCACCGGGGAGCTGTTTTTT. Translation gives CSASGTGELFF.

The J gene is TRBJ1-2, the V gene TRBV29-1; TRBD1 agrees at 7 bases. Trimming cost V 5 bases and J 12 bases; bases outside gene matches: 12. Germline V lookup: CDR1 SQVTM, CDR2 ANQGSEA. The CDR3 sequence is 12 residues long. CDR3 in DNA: TGCAGCGTTCGACAGGGCTTCTCTGGAAACACCTTC. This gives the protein CSVRQGFSGNTF.

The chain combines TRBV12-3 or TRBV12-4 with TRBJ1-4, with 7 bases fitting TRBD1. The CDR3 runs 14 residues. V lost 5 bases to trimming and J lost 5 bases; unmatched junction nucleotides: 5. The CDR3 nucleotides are TGTGCCAGCAGTCAAGCAGGGGGGAATGAAAAACTGTTTTTT. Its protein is CASSQAGGNEKLFF.

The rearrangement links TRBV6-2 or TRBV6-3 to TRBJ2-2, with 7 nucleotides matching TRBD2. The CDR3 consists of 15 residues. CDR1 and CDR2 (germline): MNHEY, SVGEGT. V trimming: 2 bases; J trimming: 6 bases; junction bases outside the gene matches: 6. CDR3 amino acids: CASSYASGFPGELFF. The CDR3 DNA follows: TGTGCCAGCAGTTACGCTAGCGGTTTCCCCGGGGAGCTGTTTTTT.

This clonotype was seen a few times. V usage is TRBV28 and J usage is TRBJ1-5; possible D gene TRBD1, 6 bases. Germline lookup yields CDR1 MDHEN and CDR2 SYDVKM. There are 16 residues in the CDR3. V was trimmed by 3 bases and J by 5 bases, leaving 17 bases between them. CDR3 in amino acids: CASSFQVDSNYQPQHF. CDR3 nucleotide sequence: TGTGCCAGCAGTTTCCAAGTGGACAGTAATTATCAGCCCCAGCATTTT.

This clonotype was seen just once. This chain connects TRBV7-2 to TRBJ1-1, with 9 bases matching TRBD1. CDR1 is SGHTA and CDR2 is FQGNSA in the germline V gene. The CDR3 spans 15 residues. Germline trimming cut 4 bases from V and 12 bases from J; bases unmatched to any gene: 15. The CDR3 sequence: CASSSHTGQGAGTFF. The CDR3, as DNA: TGTGCCAGCAGCTCTCACACGGGACAGGGAGCTGGGACTTTCTTT.

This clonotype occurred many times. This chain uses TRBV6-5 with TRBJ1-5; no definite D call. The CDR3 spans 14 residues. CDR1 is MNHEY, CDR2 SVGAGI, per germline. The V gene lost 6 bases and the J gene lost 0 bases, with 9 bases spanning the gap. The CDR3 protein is CASSRGFSNQPQHF. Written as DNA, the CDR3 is TGTGCCAGCAGCCGTGGTTTTAGCAATCAGCCCCAGCATTTT.